Listed below are T cell receptor beta chains from one sample, sequenced in a study of T-cell memory formation after mild COVID-19. TCRdb itself ran the 5' RACE reads through MiXCR, one entry per CDR3 protein. The repertoire holds hundreds of thousands of distinct CDR3 sequences, roughly 13% seen once, with 22% in the top ten. Material: PBMCs or a T cell subset sorted from them (not recorded which). The receptors stem from a man between 18 and 35 years old who had mild COVID-19 (a few samples of this study predate the infection). Cell type and time point are not known. The CDR3 runs from the conserved cysteine through the conserved F or W. A D gene is named only where the DNA matches it firmly. Clone size, where shown, is once, few, many, or a class for clones that have expanded.

>TRBD1|TRBV9|TRBJ2-2|NA
CASSVDRTGTGELFF
TGTGCCAGCAGCGTAGATAGGACAGGCACCGGGGAGCTGTTTTTT
>TRBD2|TRBV12-3/TRBV12-4|TRBJ2-5|few
CASRNSGGVRKTQYF
TGTGCCAGCAGAAATAGCGGGGGGGTTCGGAAGACCCAGTACTTC
>NA|TRBV5-4|TRBJ1-1|NA
CASSSPGHPNTEAFF
TGTGCCAGCAGCTCCCCGGGACACCCGAACACTGAAGCTTTCTTT
>NA|TRBV7-2|TRBJ2-1|NA
CASSLSRGGAIYNEQFF
TGTGCCAGCAGCTTAAGTCGTGGGGGGGCCATATACAATGAGCAGTTCTTC
>NA|TRBV5-1|TRBJ1-5|few
CANLAKGGNQPQHF
TGCGCCAACCTTGCCAAGGGGGGCAATCAGCCCCAGCATTTT
>NA|TRBV4-3|TRBJ2-1|many
CASSQEGARQKQFF
TGCGCCAGCAGCCAGGAGGGGGCACGTCAAAAGCAGTTCTTC
>TRBD1|TRBV3-1|TRBJ2-7|NA
CASSPRRTGTNEQYF
TGTGCCAGCAGCCCGCGAAGGACAGGGACGAACGAGCAGTACTTC
>TRBD2|TRBV5-6|TRBJ2-3|few
CASSLPSGVGTDTQYF
TGTGCCAGCAGCTTGCCTAGCGGGGTTGGGACAGATACGCAGTATTTT
>TRBD2|TRBV14|TRBJ2-1|many
CASSLSPGLAVPLNVEQFF
TGTGCCAGCAGCTTATCCCCGGGACTAGCGGTCCCCCTCAATGTGGAGCAGTTCTTC
>TRBD2|TRBV4-3|TRBJ2-1|few
CASSQPGLGGNEQFF
TGCGCCAGCAGCCAACCGGGGCTGGGGGGGAATGAGCAGTTCTTC
>NA|TRBV7-6|TRBJ2-7|NA
CASSGWDRAKVAGTYEQYF
TGTGCCAGCAGCGGGTGGGACAGGGCTAAGGTAGCGGGAACCTACGAGCAGTACTTC
>NA|TRBV29-1|TRBJ1-1|once
CSVGVNTEAFF
TGCAGCGTTGGGGTGAACACTGAAGCTTTCTTT
>TRBD1|TRBV5-1|TRBJ2-3|few
CASSRDSADTQYF
TGCGCCAGCAGCAGGGACAGCGCAGATACGCAGTATTTT
>TRBD1|TRBV7-3|TRBJ2-3|few
CASSLQGESDTQYF
TGTGCCAGCAGCTTACAGGGGGAATCAGATACGCAGTATTTT
>TRBD2|TRBV24-1|TRBJ2-3|many
CATSGRGLAGRTDTQYF
TGTGCCACCAGTGGAAGAGGACTAGCGGGGAGAACAGATACGCAGTATTTT
>TRBD2|TRBV27|TRBJ2-5|many
CASSHRVAGETQYF
TGTGCCAGCAGTCATCGGGTAGCGGGGGAGACCCAGTACTTC
>TRBD1|TRBV7-9|TRBJ1-4|many
CASSLGDRGTNEKLFF
TGTGCCAGCAGCTTAGGAGACAGGGGAACTAATGAAAAACTGTTTTTT
>NA|TRBV5-1|TRBJ2-5|many
CASSRNQETQYF
TGCGCCAGCAGTAGAAACCAAGAGACCCAGTACTTC
>NA|TRBV4-1|TRBJ1-1|many
CASLDGGTEAFF
TGCGCCAGCCTAGATGGGGGAACTGAAGCTTTCTTT
>NA|TRBV4-3|TRBJ2-1|NA
CASSQNQGGEQFF
TGCGCCAGCAGCCAGAACCAGGGCGGTGAGCAGTTCTTC
>TRBD2|TRBV9|TRBJ2-7|NA
CASSVGVTSGDHTYEQYF
TGTGCCAGCAGCGTAGGTGTGACTAGCGGGGACCATACCTACGAGCAGTACTTC
>TRBD2|TRBV5-4|TRBJ2-3|NA
CASSLYLAGDSTDTQYF
TGTGCCAGCAGCTTGTACCTAGCGGGTGATAGCACAGATACGCAGTATTTT
>NA|TRBV6-2/TRBV6-3|TRBJ2-1|NA
CASSYSSSSYNEQFF
TGTGCCAGCAGCTACTCGTCTAGCTCCTACAATGAGCAGTTCTTC
>TRBD1|TRBV4-3|TRBJ1-2|NA
CASSPGQGIYGYTF
TGCGCCAGCAGCCCAGGACAGGGAATCTATGGCTACACCTTC
>NA|TRBV24-1|TRBJ2-1|many
CATSDQSQGPEQFF
TGTGCCACCAGTGATCAATCTCAGGGTCCTGAGCAGTTCTTC
>NA|TRBV5-1|TRBJ2-2|few
CASSLGGTTTGELFF
TGCGCCAGCAGCCTGGGGGGAACTACCACCGGGGAGCTGTTTTTT
>NA|TRBV5-1|TRBJ2-3|NA
CASSPGESPTDTQYF
TGCGCCAGCAGCCCGGGGGAAAGTCCCACAGATACGCAGTATTTT
>NA|TRBV12-3/TRBV12-4|TRBJ1-1|few
CASSRDIVNTEAFF
TGTGCCAGCAGTCGGGACATAGTGAACACTGAAGCTTTCTTT
>NA|TRBV11-1|TRBJ2-5|NA
CASSARVSGRETQYF
TGTGCCAGCAGTGCCAGGGTGTCGGGCCGAGAGACCCAGTACTTC
>NA|TRBV6-5|TRBJ1-6|few
CASSYSGGKPLHF
TGTGCCAGCAGTTACTCAGGTGGAAAACCCCTCCACTTT
>TRBD1|TRBV5-1|TRBJ2-5|NA
CASSQEQGKQETQYF
TGCGCCAGCAGCCAGGAACAGGGGAAACAAGAGACCCAGTACTTC
>TRBD1|TRBV7-9|TRBJ1-4|few
CASSAGRQGPANEKLFF
TGTGCCAGCAGCGCAGGAAGACAGGGACCGGCTAATGAAAAACTGTTTTTT
>NA|TRBV24-1|TRBJ1-5|NA
CATSDWGQPQHF
TGTGCCACCAGTGATTGGGGCCAGCCCCAGCATTTT
>NA|TRBV12-3/TRBV12-4|TRBJ2-2|NA
CASSLLRQPNTGELFF
TGTGCCAGCAGTTTATTGAGACAGCCGAACACCGGGGAGCTGTTTTTT
>NA|TRBV14|TRBJ1-1|NA
CASSQAYGSEAFF
TGTGCCAGCAGCCAAGCCTACGGGTCTGAAGCTTTCTTT
>TRBD1|TRBV3-1|TRBJ1-1|NA
CASSPTTGGKTEAFF
TGTGCCAGCAGCCCAACGACAGGGGGAAAAACTGAAGCTTTCTTT
>TRBD1|TRBV24-1|TRBJ1-2|many
CATSDRTGGPILGGYTF
TGTGCCACCAGTGATCGGACAGGGGGCCCGATACTAGGAGGCTACACCTTC
>TRBD2|TRBV6-5|TRBJ2-5|NA
CASSQTSGGFSETQYF
TGTGCCAGCAGTCAGACTAGCGGGGGTTTCTCGGAGACCCAGTACTTC
>NA|TRBV7-9|TRBJ2-2|NA
CASSRATRELFF
TGTGCCAGCAGTAGAGCGACGCGGGAGCTGTTTTTT
>TRBD1|TRBV20-1|TRBJ1-2|few
CSAPPGQTSNYGYTF
TGCAGTGCTCCTCCGGGACAGACAAGTAACTATGGCTACACCTTC
>TRBD2|TRBV2|TRBJ2-3|NA
CASSAPLAGGYVTQYF
TGTGCCAGCAGCGCTCCACTAGCGGGGGGTTATGTTACGCAGTATTTT
>NA|TRBV4-1|TRBJ2-7|NA
CASSQDSGQSWPYEQYF
TGCGCCAGCAGCCAAGATTCCGGACAGTCCTGGCCCTACGAGCAGTACTTC
>TRBD1|TRBV6-2/TRBV6-3|TRBJ2-1|few
CASSSGTGGIDEQFF
TGTGCCAGCAGTTCCGGGACAGGGGGCATAGATGAGCAGTTCTTC
>TRBD1|TRBV7-3|TRBJ1-3|NA
CASSPSGTGFGNTIYF
TGTGCCAGCAGCCCCTCCGGGACAGGGTTCGGAAACACCATATATTTT
>NA|TRBV27|TRBJ1-1|few
CASSPRRGWYTEAFF
TGTGCCAGCAGCCCTCGACGGGGTTGGTACACTGAAGCTTTCTTT
>TRBD1|TRBV6-2/TRBV6-3|TRBJ2-1|NA
CASRGGTGGRNEQFF
TGTGCCAGCAGGGGTGGGACAGGGGGACGGAATGAGCAGTTCTTC
>TRBD1|TRBV24-1|TRBJ1-2|NA
CATSDPSRDRGEGYTF
TGTGCCACCAGTGATCCGTCCCGGGACAGGGGTGAGGGCTACACCTTC
>NA|TRBV6-1|TRBJ1-2|NA
CASTRYPYGYTF
TGTGCCAGCACCCGATACCCCTATGGCTACACCTTC
>NA|TRBV5-1|TRBJ1-1|few
CASSPTGTSNTEAFF
TGCGCCAGCAGCCCGACGGGAACATCGAACACTGAAGCTTTCTTT